This note documents a single T cell receptor (beta chain) sequence. This clonotype was seen many times. The antigen it binds to is not known. No base quality information exists; no much larger clone differs at one position. The germline V and J ends show losses of 4 bases and 0 bases respectively, and no gene match explains 3 bases of the junction. Counted from cysteine to phenylalanine, this CDR3 has 15 amino acids. Kept here is only the CDR3 DNA, which spans 45 bases and is read in frame from base 1. The germline V gene provides CDR1 SGHTA and CDR2 FQGNSA. These data belong to a study of read filtering for tumor transcriptome and immune sequencing (dated by TCRdb to the early 2020s). Background for the entire study: The cohort had around 16 male and approximately 13 female patients with a mean age of around 69 years, ranging from about 40 to 85. After DNase treatment, whole-transcriptome libraries were prepared using the TruSeq RNA Access Library Prep Kit. As a main aim, a read-filtering strategy for immune repertoire data was addressed, with the specific question being whether clonotypes supported by a single read should be removed. TCR-region mapped reads per sample ranged from about 4.05 to 11 million with IR-seq versus only roughly 85 to 1,300 with RNA-seq. By revised international staging, roughly 8 patients were R-ISS I, 15 to 20 were R-ISS II and over five were R-ISS III. Using the same bone marrow samples, the study compared TCR repertoires obtained by targeted immune repertoire sequencing with those obtained by bulk whole-transcriptome sequencing.

Bone marrow was sampled from every patient at the time of active disease. Isolation of bone marrow mononuclear cells was performed by Ficoll-Hypaque density gradient centrifugation. Myeloma plasma cells were removed and CD138-negative cells were obtained by negative selection following labeling with CD138 magnetic microbeads on a MACS separator. Flow cytometry with CD138 antibodies on an Attune NxT was used to check how pure the isolated cells were. Total RNA was extracted with TRIzol reagent and quantified with a NanoDrop spectrophotometer. For each patient, the CD138-negative bone marrow sample underwent paired RNA-seq and IR-seq. Starting from 400 to 450 ng RNA, TCR libraries were constructed with the Immunoverse kit using molecular barcoded adaptors that cover the alpha/delta and beta/gamma chains. The same RNA used for transcriptome sequencing was used for TCR library preparation. An Illumina HiSeq 4000 with 2 x 150 cycles was used to sequence the TCR libraries. The paper's processing steps were these. TCR reads were aligned to human V, D, J and C references and assembled into CDR3 clonotypes with MiXCR, including quality filtering and error correction. Clonotype counts and gene usage diversity were analyzed with the tcR package in R. Raw mapping reads were checked after the RNA-seq reads had been mapped by STAR aligner version 2.5.3a onto the human GRCh37 genome. To test how sequencing depth affected the clonotypes detected, IR-seq fastq files were randomly downsampled with Seqtk 1.3. Using fastp at Q25 and MiXCR, TCRdb reprocessed the public reads and kept productive beta chains. CDR3 protein sequences are deduplicated, and each keeps its most common genes and DNA. The V and J calls shown here were made by TCRdb, not taken from the authors' results. The sample profile shows 15,000 or so distinct CDR3 sequences; over 20% of them were found once. Of the sample, about 84% falls within the top ten clones.

What the study reported, not specific to this receptor: Removing single-read clonotypes increased the correlation between IR-seq and RNA-seq shared clonotype proportions. IR-seq captured clonotypes at much higher depth and more reliably than RNA-seq, and smaller IR-seq throughput sufficed to identify most shared clonotypes. The sorted CD138-negative fraction was composed of a mixed bone marrow immune population rather than of purified T cells. Single-read clonotypes made up approximately 84% of clonotypes but only approximately 4% of total reads in IR-seq, compared with approximately 75% of clonotypes and 44.6% of reads in RNA-seq.

The sample comprised a population of CD138-negative cells sorted from bone marrow. The sample's cell subset or site label, decoded: bone marrow mononuclear cells depleted of CD138+ plasma/myeloma cells by negative magnetic selection. This TCR was sampled from a donor aged 40 or over with multiple myeloma. The rearranged chain carries TRBV7-2 and TRBJ2-1, with 7 junctional bases fitting TRBD2. The DNA sequence is given as TGTGCCAGCAGCTCCAGCGGGGACTCCTACAATGAGCAGTTCTTC. It encodes CASSSSGDSYNEQFF.